This T cell receptor beta chain was recorded in a study of OX40 agonist ivuxolimab in advanced cancers. Regarding this clone: The antigen is undetermined.

Assay used: immunoSEQ multiplex PCR; TCRdb lists only in-frame clones, some missing. Counted here are under 95,000 clones, roughly 88% occurring once; the ten biggest clones make up 6.5% to 7.5%. With autoimmune disease history or systemic immunosuppression, patients were excluded. General study findings and limits: Researchers did not establish what antigens the expanded peripheral T cells target.

This CDR3 is built from 16 residues. CDR1 is SGHRS, CDR2 YFSETQ, per germline. V was pared by 2 bases and J by 0 bases, with 14 bases between. The sequence came from an adult with an advanced solid tumor such as melanoma, head and neck, liver or kidney cancer. The rearrangement links TRBV5-1 to TRBJ2-5; D is ambiguous. Sample: CD4+ or CD8+ T cells sorted from blood, taken in a trial of the OX40 agonist ivuxolimab. In nucleotides, the CDR3 is TGCGCCAGCAGCTTTTCGACGTTCCCGTACCAAGAGACCCAGTACTTC. It yields the protein CASSFSTFPYQETQYF.